This entry features one TCR beta chain sequence. In the authors' methods: Amplification from reference gene primers served as the basis for estimated nucleated cell counts. Produced via immunoSEQ multiplex PCR; TCRdb's table is partial and in-frame only. The DNA gave D and trimming, while V, J and clone size come from that table. The sample has some 220,000 clones, more than 75% seen once; the top ten hold roughly 13%. Germline lookup yields CDR1 SGHDN and CDR2 FVKESK. Trimming took 3 bases from V and 3 from J, leaving 20 bases between them. The CDR3 has 17 residues. This entry is derived from a study of blood T cell repertoires in COVID-19. Study as a whole: The United States, Italy and Spain were the sources of the acute and convalescent COVID-19 samples. The cDNA or gDNA used as material had been derived from T cells, B-cell-depleted T cells, or PBMCs.

Material: peripheral blood. The sequence came from a human donor in a cohort sampled during active COVID-19. The chain joins TRBV14 to TRBJ2-5, with a possible D match to TRBD2 (5 bases). DNA of the CDR3: TGTGCCAGCAGCCACAACACCGGGGAGACCTTAAAAGAGACCCAGTACTTC. Residues: CASSHNTGETLKETQYF.